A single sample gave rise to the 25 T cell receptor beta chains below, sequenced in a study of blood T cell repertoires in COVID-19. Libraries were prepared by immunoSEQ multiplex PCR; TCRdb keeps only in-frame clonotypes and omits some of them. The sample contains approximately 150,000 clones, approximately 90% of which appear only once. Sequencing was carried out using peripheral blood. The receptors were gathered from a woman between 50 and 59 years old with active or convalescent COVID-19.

The chain's CDR3 is CASSDPRSNQPQHF. The CDR3 DNA is TGTGCCAGCAGTGACCCACGGAGCAATCAGCCCCAGCATTTT. The chain recombines TRBV2 with TRBJ1-5; D uncertain. The CDR3 contains 14 residues. The V end was cut by 3 bases, the J end by 1 base, with 7 bases between. Germline V gene sequence: CDR1 SNHLY, CDR2 FYNNEI. Together with reference TRBV2 and TRBJ1-5, the CDR3 gives the full variable domain: EPEVTQTPSHQVTQMGQEVILRCVPISNHLYFYWYRQILGQKVEFLVSFYNNEISEKSEIFDDQFSVERPDGSNFTLKIRSTKLEDSAMYFCASSDPRSNQPQHFGDGTRLSIL.

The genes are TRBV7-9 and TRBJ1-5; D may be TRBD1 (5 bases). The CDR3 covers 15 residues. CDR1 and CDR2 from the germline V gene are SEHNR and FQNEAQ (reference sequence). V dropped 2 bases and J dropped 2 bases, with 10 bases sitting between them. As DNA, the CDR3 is TGTGCCAGCAGCTTAAGTCAGGGTCGCAATCAGCCCCAGCATTTT. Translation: CASSLSQGRNQPQHF.

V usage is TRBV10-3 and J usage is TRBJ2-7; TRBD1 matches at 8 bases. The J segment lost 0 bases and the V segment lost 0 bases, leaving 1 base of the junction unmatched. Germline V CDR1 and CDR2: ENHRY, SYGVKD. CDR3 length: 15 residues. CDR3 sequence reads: CAISESTGVSYEQYF. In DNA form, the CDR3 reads TGTGCCATCAGTGAGTCGACAGGGGTCTCCTACGAGCAGTACTTC.

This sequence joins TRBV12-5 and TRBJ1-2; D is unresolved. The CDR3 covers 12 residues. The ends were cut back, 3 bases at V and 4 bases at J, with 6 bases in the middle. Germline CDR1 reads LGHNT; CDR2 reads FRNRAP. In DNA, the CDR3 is TGTGCTAGTGGTTTTGCCGGCTATGGCTACACCTTC. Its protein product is CASGFAGYGYTF.

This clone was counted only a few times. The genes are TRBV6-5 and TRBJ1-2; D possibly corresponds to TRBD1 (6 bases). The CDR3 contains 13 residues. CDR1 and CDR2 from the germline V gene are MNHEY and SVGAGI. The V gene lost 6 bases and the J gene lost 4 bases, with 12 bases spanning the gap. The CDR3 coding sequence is TGTGCCAGCAGGGGGGGGCGCCGCTATGGCTACACCTTC. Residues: CASRGGRRYGYTF.

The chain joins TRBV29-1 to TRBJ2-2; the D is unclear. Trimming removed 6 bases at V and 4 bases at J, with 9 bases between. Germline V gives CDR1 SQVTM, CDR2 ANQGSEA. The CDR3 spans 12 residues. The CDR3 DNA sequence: TGCAGCGTCGGCCGGGTCACCGGGGAGCTGTTTTTT. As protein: CSVGRVTGELFF.

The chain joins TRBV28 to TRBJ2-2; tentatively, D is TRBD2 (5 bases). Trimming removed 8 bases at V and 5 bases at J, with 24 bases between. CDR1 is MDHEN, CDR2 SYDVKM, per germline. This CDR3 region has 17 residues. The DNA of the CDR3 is TGTGCCAGCTATGGCCCGCGGACGGGGTCGGGAACCGGGGAGCTGTTTTTT. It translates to CASYGPRTGSGTGELFF.

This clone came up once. The CDR3, as DNA: TGTGCCAGCAGCTTATATTCGGACGAGCAGTACTTC. Encoded protein: CASSLYSDEQYF. This chain uses TRBV11-3 with TRBJ2-7; D unclear. CDR3 length equals 12 residues. V was cut by 2 bases and J by 5 bases, with 7 bases left in between. Germline-derived CDR1 and CDR2 are SGHNT and YENEEA. The full variable domain, completed using reference TRBV11-3 and TRBJ2-7, is EAGVVQSPRYKIIEKKQPVAFWCNPISGHNTLYWYLQNLGQGPELLIRYENEEAVDDSQLPKDRFSAERLKGVDSTLKIQPAELGDSAVYLCASSLYSDEQYFGPGTRLTVT.

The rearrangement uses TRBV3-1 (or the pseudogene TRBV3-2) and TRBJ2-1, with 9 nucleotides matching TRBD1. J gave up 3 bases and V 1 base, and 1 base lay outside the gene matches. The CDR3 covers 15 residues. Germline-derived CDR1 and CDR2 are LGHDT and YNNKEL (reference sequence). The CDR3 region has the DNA TGTGCCAGCAGCCAAGGGACAGGGGACTACAATGAGCAGTTCTTC. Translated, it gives CASSQGTGDYNEQFF.

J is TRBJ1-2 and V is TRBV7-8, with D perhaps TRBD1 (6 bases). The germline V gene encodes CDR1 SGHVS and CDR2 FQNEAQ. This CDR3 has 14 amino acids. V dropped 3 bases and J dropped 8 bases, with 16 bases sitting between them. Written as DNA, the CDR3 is TGTGCCAGCAGCTTTGCGGGGAGGGGGATCGGCTACACCTTC. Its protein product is CASSFAGRGIGYTF.

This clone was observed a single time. CDR3 DNA sequence: TGTGCCAGCAGTTCCGAGAGCCCGGGACAGGGAAATGGCTACACCTTC. Residues: CASSSESPGQGNGYTF. This rearrangement joins TRBV28 to TRBJ1-2, with 9 bases aligning to TRBD1. CDR3 length: 16 residues. V lost 4 bases, J lost 6 bases, and 12 bases stayed unmatched. CDR1 and CDR2 (germline): MDHEN, SYDVKM.

CDR3 sequence: CAISERRGDEQFF. The CDR3 DNA sequence: TGTGCCATCAGTGAGCGCAGGGGAGATGAGCAGTTCTTC. The V gene is TRBV10-3, the J gene TRBJ2-1, with D possibly TRBD1 on 6 matching bases. This CDR3 comprises 13 residues. Trimming removed 2 bases from V and 8 bases from J, with 10 bases in between. Germline lookup yields CDR1 ENHRY and CDR2 SYGVKD.

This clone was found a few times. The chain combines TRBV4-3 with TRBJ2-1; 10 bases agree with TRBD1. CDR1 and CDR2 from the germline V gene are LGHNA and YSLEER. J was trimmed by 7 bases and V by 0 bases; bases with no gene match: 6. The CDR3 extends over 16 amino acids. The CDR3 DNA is TGCGCCAGCAGCCAAGATTGGACAGGGGGAGGAAATGAGCAGTTCTTC. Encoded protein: CASSQDWTGGGNEQFF.

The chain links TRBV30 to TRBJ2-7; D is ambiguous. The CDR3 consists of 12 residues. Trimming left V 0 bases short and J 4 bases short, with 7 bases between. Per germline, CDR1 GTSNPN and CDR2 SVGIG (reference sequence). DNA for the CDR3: TGTGCCTGGAGTGTGAGAGCTTACGAGCAGTACTTC. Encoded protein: CAWSVRAYEQYF.

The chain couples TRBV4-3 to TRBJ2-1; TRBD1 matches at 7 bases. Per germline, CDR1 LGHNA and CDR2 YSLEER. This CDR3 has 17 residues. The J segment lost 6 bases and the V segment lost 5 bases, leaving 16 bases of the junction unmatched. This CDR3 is CASSTTRGPRTTNEQFF. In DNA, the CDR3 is TGCGCCAGCAGCACAACTAGGGGGCCGCGAACAACCAATGAGCAGTTCTTC.

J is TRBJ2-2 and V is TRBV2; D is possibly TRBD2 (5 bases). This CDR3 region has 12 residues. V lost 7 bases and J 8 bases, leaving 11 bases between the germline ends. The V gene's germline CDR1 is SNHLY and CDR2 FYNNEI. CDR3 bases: TGTGCCAGCAAGGCGGGCGAGGGGGAGCTGTTTTTT. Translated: CASKAGEGELFF.

CDR3: CASSKKFLPGGGRGEKLFF. DNA for the CDR3: TGTGCCAGCAGCAAAAAATTCCTCCCCGGGGGGGGGCGGGGTGAAAAACTGTTTTTT. The chain combines TRBV21-1 with TRBJ1-4. TRBV21-1 is recorded as a pseudogene. The CDR3 consists of 19 residues.

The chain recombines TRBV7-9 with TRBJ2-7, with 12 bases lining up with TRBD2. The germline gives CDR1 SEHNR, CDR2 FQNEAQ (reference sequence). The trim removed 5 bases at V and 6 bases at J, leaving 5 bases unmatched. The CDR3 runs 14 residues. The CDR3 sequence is CASSPLAGGGEQYF. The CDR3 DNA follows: TGTGCCAGCAGCCCACTAGCGGGGGGAGGCGAGCAGTACTTC.

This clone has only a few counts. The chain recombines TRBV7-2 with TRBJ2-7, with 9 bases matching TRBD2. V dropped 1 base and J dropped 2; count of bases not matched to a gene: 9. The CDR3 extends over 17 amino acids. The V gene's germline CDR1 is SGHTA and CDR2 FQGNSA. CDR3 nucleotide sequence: TGTGCCAGCAGCTTAGTATCTAGCGGGGCACGACCCTACGAGCAGTACTTC. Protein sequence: CASSLVSSGARPYEQYF.

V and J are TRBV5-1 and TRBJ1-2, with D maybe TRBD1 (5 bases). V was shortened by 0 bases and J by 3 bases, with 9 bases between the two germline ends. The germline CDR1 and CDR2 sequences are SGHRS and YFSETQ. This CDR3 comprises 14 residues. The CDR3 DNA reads TGCGCCAGCAGCTTGGACCAGGGCTACTATGGCTACACCTTC. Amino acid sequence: CASSLDQGYYGYTF.

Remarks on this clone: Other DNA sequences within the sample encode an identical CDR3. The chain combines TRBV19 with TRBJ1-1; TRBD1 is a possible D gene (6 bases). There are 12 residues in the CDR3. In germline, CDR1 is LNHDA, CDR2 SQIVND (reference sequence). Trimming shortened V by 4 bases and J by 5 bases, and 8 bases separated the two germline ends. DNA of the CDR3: TGTGCCAGTAGTACAGGGGTAACTGAAGCTTTCTTT. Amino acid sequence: CASSTGVTEAFF.

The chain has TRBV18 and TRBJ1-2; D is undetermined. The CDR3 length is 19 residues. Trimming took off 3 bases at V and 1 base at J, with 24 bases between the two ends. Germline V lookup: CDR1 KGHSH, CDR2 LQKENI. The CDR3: CASSPGLQRASAINYGYTF. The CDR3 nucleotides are TGTGCCAGCTCACCCGGTTTGCAGCGTGCCTCGGCGATTAACTATGGCTACACCTTC. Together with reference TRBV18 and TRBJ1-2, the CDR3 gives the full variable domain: NAGVMQNPRHLVRRRGQEARLRCSPMKGHSHVYWYRQLPEEGLKFMVYLQKENIIDESGMPKERFSAEFPKEGPSILRIQQVVRGDSAAYFCASSPGLQRASAINYGYTFGSGTRLTVV.

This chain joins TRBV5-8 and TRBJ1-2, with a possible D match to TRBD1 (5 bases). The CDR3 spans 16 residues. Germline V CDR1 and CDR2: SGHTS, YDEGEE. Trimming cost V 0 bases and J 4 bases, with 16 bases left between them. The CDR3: CASSLAFLTGFYGYTF. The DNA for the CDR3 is TGTGCCAGCAGCTTGGCTTTCCTAACAGGATTCTATGGCTACACCTTC.

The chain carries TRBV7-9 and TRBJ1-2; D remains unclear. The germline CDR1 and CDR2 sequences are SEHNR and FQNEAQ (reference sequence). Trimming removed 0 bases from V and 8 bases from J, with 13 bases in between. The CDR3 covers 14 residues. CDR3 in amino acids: CASSLATRGIGYTF. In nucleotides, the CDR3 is TGTGCCAGCAGCTTAGCGACCCGGGGTATCGGCTACACCTTC. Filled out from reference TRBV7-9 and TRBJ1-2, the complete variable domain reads DTGVSQNPRHKITKRGQNVTFRCDPISEHNRLYWYRQTLGQGPEFLTYFQNEAQLEKSRLLSDRFSAERPKGSFSTLEIQRTEQGDSAMYLCASSLATRGIGYTFGSGTRLTVV.

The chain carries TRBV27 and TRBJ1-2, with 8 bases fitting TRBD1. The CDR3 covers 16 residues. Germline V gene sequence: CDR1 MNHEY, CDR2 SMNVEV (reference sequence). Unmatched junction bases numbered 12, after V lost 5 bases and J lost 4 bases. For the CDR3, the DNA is TGTGCCAGCAGTGTACTCAACAGGGGGAGGCCCTATGGCTACACCTTC. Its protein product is CASSVLNRGRPYGYTF.